Shown below are 6 T cell receptor beta chains from a single sample sequenced in a study of OX40 agonist ivuxolimab in advanced cancers. The library relied on the immunoSEQ multiplex PCR assay. Imported from immuneACCESS, the table was reduced by TCRdb to in-frame sequences with V and J called. These copies leave out some clones; in studies compared against another copy, an unresolved V gene accounts for under half, and the cause of the remainder is not known. This sample has 11,000 to 15,000 clones in its table, and roughly 79% of those were observed once. The ten largest account for 35% to 45% of the sample. The starting material was CD4+ or CD8+ T cells sorted from blood, obtained in a trial of the OX40 agonist ivuxolimab. These receptors were collected from an adult with an advanced solid tumor such as melanoma, head and neck, liver or kidney cancer.

Here the CDR3 DNA reads TGTGCCAGTAGTCTAGGGACAGACGAGCAGTACTTC. The encoded protein is CASSLGTDEQYF. The chain employs TRBV19 and TRBJ2-7, with 7 nucleotides matching TRBD1. With 5 bases clipped from V and 5 bases from J, the junction kept 3 bases outside the gene matches. Germline V gene data show CDR1 as LNHDA and CDR2 as SQIVND (reference sequence). The CDR3 covers 12 residues.

The rearrangement joins TRBV10-3 to TRBJ1-2; D not resolved. V lost 8 bases to trimming and J lost 4 bases, with 14 bases between them. The CDR3 length is 13 residues. CDR1 is ENHRY and CDR2 is SYGVKD in the germline V gene. DNA of the CDR3: TGTGCCATCGCGGCGGAGGGCATCTATGGCTACACCTTC. This codes for CAIAAEGIYGYTF.

The CDR3 here is CASSRGGGRDLTQYF. The DNA of the CDR3 is TGTGCCAGCAGCAGGGGCGGCGGGAGGGACCTCACGCAGTATTTT. J is TRBJ2-3 and V is TRBV6-6; TRBD2 matches at 9 bases. Germline values: CDR1 MNHNY, CDR2 SVGAGI (reference sequence). The CDR3 contains 15 residues. V lost 6 bases to trimming and J lost 9 bases; unmatched junction nucleotides: 13.

The chain employs TRBV30 and TRBJ2-7, with D maybe TRBD1 (6 bases). CDR3 size: 13 residues. The germline CDR1 and CDR2 sequences are GTSNPN and SVGIG (reference sequence). Trimming cost V 0 bases and J 5 bases, with 11 bases left between them. The CDR3: CAWSVTGSDEQYF. The CDR3 bases are TGTGCCTGGAGTGTAACAGGGTCCGACGAGCAGTACTTC.

The chain carries TRBV30 and TRBJ1-1; no definite D call. Looked up from germline, CDR1 is GTSNPN and CDR2 is SVGIG (reference sequence). CDR3 length: 13 residues. V lost 4 bases and J lost 1, with 10 bases in between. Here the CDR3 reads CAWTLAGNTEAFF. The CDR3 DNA reads as TGTGCCTGGACACTAGCGGGGAACACTGAAGCTTTCTTT.

This clone has a handful of counts. The rearrangement uses TRBV7-9 and TRBJ2-3, with 10 bases aligning to TRBD2. Germline assignment: CDR1 SEHNR and CDR2 FQNEAQ (reference sequence). The CDR3 is made up of 16 amino acids. V was clipped by 5 bases and J by 2 bases; unmatched bases: 7. The CDR3 region is CASSPGLAPYTDTQYF. The CDR3 nucleotides are TGTGCCAGCAGCCCGGGACTAGCGCCCTACACAGATACGCAGTATTTT.